The 29 T cell receptor beta chains given below trace back to one sample, sequenced in a study of shared clonotypes between healthy human individuals (dated by TCRdb to 2019 to 2021). Libraries came from the immunoSEQ multiplex PCR assay. TCRdb's version of the immuneACCESS table is confined to in-frame rearrangements and falls short of the full clone set. An unresolved V gene accounts for under half of the shortfall where checked; the remainder is of unknown origin. The sample table lists a few million clones, 90% to 95% of them with a count of one. Of the sample, about 0.41% falls within the top ten clones. The sequenced material came from naive CD4+ T cells from PBMCs. The cell subset or site label, as the study defines it: CD45RA+ positively selected. The receptor set was obtained from a man aged 18 to 29 in good health. Some clones in this sample may be carry-over from other donors' samples.

As regards this clone: The sample carries other DNA sequences with the same CDR3. This CDR3 reads CASSYSPGEGEKLFF. Written as DNA, the CDR3 is TGTGCCAGCAGTTACTCCCCAGGGGAAGGAGAAAAACTGTTTTTT. The chain is built from TRBV6-5 and TRBJ1-4; maybe TRBD1 (6 bases). The V gene lost 0 bases and the J gene lost 8 bases, with 13 bases spanning the gap. This CDR3 contains 15 residues. Germline V gene sequence: CDR1 MNHEY, CDR2 SVGAGI.

V and J are TRBV27 and TRBJ2-7, with a weak D call TRBD2 (6 bases). CDR1 MNHEY and CDR2 SMNVEV come from the germline V gene (reference sequence). Trimming removed 4 bases from V and 7 bases from J, with 23 bases in between. This CDR3 spans 16 amino acids. The CDR3 loop reads CASSSLGTGVFVEQYF. The CDR3 bases are TGTGCCAGCAGTTCCCTCGGGACGGGAGTATTTGTGGAGCAGTACTTC.

CDR3 sequence reads: CASSVAGYNEQFF. The CDR3 coding sequence is TGCGCCAGCAGCGTAGCGGGGTACAATGAGCAGTTCTTC. V usage is TRBV5-1 and J usage is TRBJ2-1; 8 bases match TRBD2. The ends lost 4 bases at V and 4 bases at J; junction bases unmatched: 1. The CDR3 is made up of 13 amino acids. CDR1 SGHRS and CDR2 YFSETQ come from the germline V gene.

This chain links TRBV28 with TRBJ1-2; D ambiguous. The V gene's germline CDR1 is MDHEN and CDR2 SYDVKM. V lost 6 bases and J 11 bases, leaving 16 bases between the germline ends. The CDR3 has 12 residues. Here the CDR3 DNA reads TGTGCCAGCAGACTCCCGCCCTCCCTGTACACCTTC. Protein: CASRLPPSLYTF.

The chain is built from TRBV18 and TRBJ2-7; TRBD1 aligns across 8 bases. Germline CDR1 reads KGHSH; CDR2 reads LQKENI. CDR3 length: 14 residues. J gave up 3 bases and V 3 bases, and 4 bases lay outside the gene matches. In DNA form, the CDR3 reads TGTGCCAGCTCACCGGGACAGGAGTTCTACGAGCAGTACTTC. Amino acids: CASSPGQEFYEQYF.

This clone appeared once. The chain is built from TRBV7-9 and TRBJ1-2; 11 bases agree with TRBD1. Per germline, CDR1 SEHNR and CDR2 FQNEAQ (reference sequence). After removal of 6 bases from V and 7 bases from J, the junction contained 13 bases not matched to a gene. This CDR3 contains 16 residues. In DNA form, the CDR3 reads TGTGCCAGCAGTCGAGGACAGGGGGCTGATTCTGCTGGCTACACCTTC. This encodes CASSRGQGADSAGYTF.

The gene calls are TRBV2 and TRBJ2-2; TRBD2 matches 12 bases. V shed 6 bases, J shed 7 bases, and the junction held 12 bases outside the gene matches. Germline V CDR1 and CDR2: SNHLY, FYNNEI. There are 17 residues in the CDR3. This CDR3 reads CASRDLAGGPGVGELFF. In DNA, the CDR3 is TGTGCCAGCAGGGACCTAGCGGGAGGGCCCGGCGTCGGGGAGCTGTTTTTT.

This rearrangement joins TRBV7-2 to TRBJ2-1; no reliable D call. Trimming took 1 base from V and 5 from J, leaving 18 bases between them. Looked up from germline, CDR1 is SGHTA and CDR2 is FQGNSA. The CDR3 is 17 amino acids. In DNA form, the CDR3 reads TGTGCCAGCAGCTTAGTAGATATTTTGTCCGGCGACAATGAGCAGTTCTTC. Translation gives CASSLVDILSGDNEQFF.

The rearrangement links TRBV19 to TRBJ1-5; a possible D gene is TRBD1 (6 bases). CDR3 length: 15 residues. V was pared by 7 bases and J by 7 bases, with 20 bases between. The germline gives CDR1 LNHDA, CDR2 SQIVND (reference sequence). The CDR3, as DNA: TGTGCCAGTACCATTGGTTGGGGGGCAGGACAGCCCCAGCATTTT. Protein sequence: CASTIGWGAGQPQHF.

This chain uses TRBV18 with TRBJ2-1, with a weak D call TRBD2 (6 bases). The CDR3 is made up of 16 amino acids. Germline V gene lookup returns CDR1 KGHSH and CDR2 LQKENI. V lost 1 base, J lost 6 bases, and 16 bases lay in between. The CDR3 DNA sequence: TGTGCCAGCTCACCACGATCCGGGAGTATGGGCAATGAGCAGTTCTTC. It translates to CASSPRSGSMGNEQFF.

V is TRBV30 and J is TRBJ1-2; a weak D match, TRBD1 (5 bases). This CDR3 has 11 residues. Germline V gene lookup returns CDR1 GTSNPN and CDR2 SVGIG (reference sequence). The V end was cut by 8 bases, the J end by 8 bases, with 15 bases between. CDR3 in amino acids: CAGARVPGYTF. CDR3 sequence (DNA): TGTGCCGGGGCGAGGGTCCCGGGCTACACCTTC.

A single count supports this clone. The rearrangement uses TRBV5-1 and TRBJ2-3; 10 bases agree with TRBD2. The germline CDR1 and CDR2 sequences are SGHRS and YFSETQ. V lost 5 bases and J lost 4; bases outside the gene matches: 7. CDR3 length: 15 residues. For the CDR3, the DNA is TGCGCCAGCAGTTGGGCTAGCGGGAGTTCAGATACGCAGTATTTT. Residues: CASSWASGSSDTQYF. Drawing the rest from reference TRBV5-1 and TRBJ2-3, the complete variable domain is KAGVTQTPRYLIKTRGQQVTLSCSPISGHRSVSWYQQTPGQGLQFLFEYFSETQRNKGNFPGRFSGRQFSNSRSEMNVSTLELGDSALYLCASSWASGSSDTQYFGPGTRLTVL.

The chain couples TRBV6-1 to TRBJ1-5, with D tentatively TRBD1 (6 bases). The CDR3 is 14 residues long. The germline V and J ends were trimmed by 5 bases and 5 bases, with 13 bases remaining between them. Germline V gene sequence: CDR1 MNHNS, CDR2 SASEGT. In DNA form, the CDR3 reads TGTGCCAGCAGTACCGAACAGGGCTATCAGCCCCAGCATTTT. Protein product: CASSTEQGYQPQHF.

The chain carries TRBV7-6 and TRBJ2-5, with 8 bases aligning to TRBD2. The J call may be mistaken, given a closer DNA end match to TRBJ2-7. Germline assignment: CDR1 SGHVS and CDR2 FNYEAQ. The CDR3 has 16 residues. The CDR3, as DNA: TGTGCCAGCAGCCCCCCCGGGACTAGAATTAGCCTCGAGCAGTACTTC. Translating gives CASSPPGTRISLEQYF.

V gene TRBV28 combines with J gene TRBJ2-3; 11 nucleotides align to TRBD2. This CDR3 has 17 residues. V was clipped by 7 bases and J by 2 bases; unmatched bases: 11. Germline V CDR1 and CDR2: MDHEN, SYDVKM. The CDR3 spells CASTPPTTSGNTDTQYF. DNA of the CDR3: TGTGCCAGCACCCCACCGACGACTAGCGGGAACACAGATACGCAGTATTTT.

The rearrangement uses TRBV5-1 and TRBJ2-2, with 9 positions matching TRBD2. Germline V gives CDR1 SGHRS, CDR2 YFSETQ. This CDR3 is built from 15 residues. J gave up 5 bases and V 4 bases, and 6 bases lay outside the gene matches. CDR3: CASSQTSGLTGELFF. The CDR3 DNA follows: TGCGCCAGCAGCCAAACTAGCGGGTTAACCGGGGAGCTGTTTTTT.

The V and J genes are TRBV7-3 and TRBJ2-3, with D unresolved. CDR1 SGHTA and CDR2 FQGTGA come from the germline V gene. There are 16 residues in the CDR3. V was clipped by 0 bases and J by 2 bases, with 12 bases between them. CDR3 loop: CASSLTADPSTDTQYF. As DNA, the CDR3 is TGTGCCAGCAGCTTAACGGCGGACCCCTCCACAGATACGCAGTATTTT. Looking up the rest from reference TRBV7-3 and TRBJ2-3 gives the full variable domain: GAGVSQTPSNKVTEKGKYVELRCDPISGHTALYWYRQSLGQGPEFLIYFQGTGAADDSGLPNDRFFAVRPEGSVSTLKIQRTERGDSAVYLCASSLTADPSTDTQYFGPGTRLTVL.

The CDR3 loop reads CASSQEGSGNRVDTQYF. The CDR3 DNA reads TGCGCCAGCAGCCAAGAAGGCAGCGGGAACCGAGTCGATACGCAGTATTTT. The chain couples TRBV4-1 to TRBJ2-3; 7 bases are shared with TRBD2. With 0 bases clipped from V and 6 bases from J, the junction kept 12 bases outside the gene matches. Per the germline V gene, CDR1 is MGHRA and CDR2 is YSYEKL. This CDR3 has 17 amino acids.

This clone showed up just a few times. Other DNA sequences in this specimen translate into the identical CDR3. The chain uses TRBV20-1 and TRBJ1-5; D is unclear. This CDR3 region has 11 residues. Trimming left V 2 bases short and J 7 bases short, with 6 bases between. Germline V gives CDR1 DFQATT, CDR2 SNEGSKA (reference sequence). In DNA, the CDR3 is TGCAGTGCTAGATTGGGGCAGCCCCAGCATTTT. This encodes CSARLGQPQHF.

The rearrangement joins TRBV7-9 to TRBJ2-7; TRBD1 might be the D (6 bases). V lost 3 bases and J 6 bases, leaving 15 bases between the germline ends. CDR1 SEHNR and CDR2 FQNEAQ come from the germline V gene (reference sequence). CDR3 length: 14 amino acids. CDR3: CASSFLGQTLEQYF. CDR3 nucleotides: TGTGCCAGCAGCTTTCTCGGACAGACACTCGAGCAGTACTTC. Using reference TRBV7-9 and TRBJ2-7 for the parts outside the CDR3, the full variable domain is DTGVSQNPRHKITKRGQNVTFRCDPISEHNRLYWYRQTLGQGPEFLTYFQNEAQLEKSRLLSDRFSAERPKGSFSTLEIQRTEQGDSAMYLCASSFLGQTLEQYFGPGTRLTVT.

The chain combines TRBV6-4 with TRBJ2-4; D gene uncertain. V was clipped by 6 bases and J by 0 bases, with 12 bases between them. Germline CDR1 reads MRHNA; CDR2 reads SNTAGT. The CDR3 extends over 15 amino acids. CDR3 region: CASRSGFLAKNIQYF. For the CDR3, the DNA is TGTGCCAGCAGGTCCGGGTTCTTAGCCAAAAACATTCAGTACTTC.

CDR3 sequence (DNA): TGTGCCAGCAGCTTTTCCCCGGGGACAACCGGGGAGCTGTTTTTT. It yields the protein CASSFSPGTTGELFF. This chain connects TRBV7-3 to TRBJ2-2; D might be TRBD1 (6 bases). Trimming removed 3 bases at V and 5 bases at J, with 13 bases between. Germline assignment: CDR1 SGHTA and CDR2 FQGTGA. The CDR3 has 15 residues.

The chain links TRBV5-1 to TRBJ2-2; 10 nucleotides match TRBD1. Germline V gene sequence: CDR1 SGHRS, CDR2 YFSETQ. V shed 7 bases and J 6 bases; nucleotides not matched to a gene: 6. The CDR3 runs to 14 residues. The CDR3 DNA reads TGCGCCAGCCTTGCGGGACAGGGGTCCGGGGAGCTGTTTTTT. Translation: CASLAGQGSGELFF.

This clone was observed once. The J gene is TRBJ2-7, the V gene TRBV5-1, with a weak D call TRBD1 (5 bases). Germline-derived CDR1 and CDR2 are SGHRS and YFSETQ. This CDR3 spans 15 amino acids. Trimming cost V 1 base and J 3 bases, with 14 bases left between them. The CDR3 loop reads CASSLMGRAIYEQYF. For the CDR3, the DNA is TGCGCCAGCAGCTTGATGGGCAGGGCCATCTACGAGCAGTACTTC.

The chain is built from TRBV4-3 and TRBJ2-3; 10 bases match TRBD1. This CDR3 has 16 amino acids. J was trimmed by 4 bases and V by 3 bases; bases with no gene match: 7. The germline gives CDR1 LGHNA, CDR2 YSLEER. CDR3 region: CASSQGGQGVPDTQYF. The CDR3 DNA reads as TGCGCCAGCAGCCAGGGCGGACAGGGGGTCCCAGATACGCAGTATTTT.

This chain connects TRBV18 to TRBJ2-3; D is uncertain. Germline V gives CDR1 KGHSH, CDR2 LQKENI. CDR3 size: 15 residues. Trimming removed 3 bases at V and 3 bases at J, with 13 bases between. The CDR3 sequence is CASSPWTTGTDTQYF. The CDR3 DNA reads TGTGCCAGCTCACCCTGGACGACCGGAACAGATACGCAGTATTTT.

The chain recombines TRBV6-1 with TRBJ2-7, with no clear D. The CDR3 contains 12 residues. CDR1 MNHNS and CDR2 SASEGT come from the germline V gene. The V end lost 8 bases, the J end lost 3 bases, and 11 bases lay between the germline ends. CDR3 sequence: CASAIHYYEQYF. The CDR3 bases are TGTGCCAGCGCTATACACTACTACGAGCAGTACTTC.

This chain uses TRBV2 with TRBJ2-7; no reliable D call. Germline CDR1 SNHLY, CDR2 FYNNEI. The V end lost 8 bases, the J end lost 4 bases, and 15 bases lay between the germline ends. The CDR3 runs 13 residues. The CDR3 sequence: CASSRTQLYEQYF. Here the CDR3 DNA reads TGTGCCAGCTCTAGAACGCAGTTATACGAGCAGTACTTC.

CDR3 in DNA: TGTGCCACCAGGACAGGGTCCAACGAGCAGTACTTC. Protein sequence: CATRTGSNEQYF. This chain uses TRBV6-6 with TRBJ2-7, with 8 bases aligning to TRBD1. The CDR3 length is 12 residues. From germline, CDR1 is MNHNY and CDR2 SVGAGI (reference sequence). J gave up 5 bases and V 10 bases, and 7 bases lay outside the gene matches.